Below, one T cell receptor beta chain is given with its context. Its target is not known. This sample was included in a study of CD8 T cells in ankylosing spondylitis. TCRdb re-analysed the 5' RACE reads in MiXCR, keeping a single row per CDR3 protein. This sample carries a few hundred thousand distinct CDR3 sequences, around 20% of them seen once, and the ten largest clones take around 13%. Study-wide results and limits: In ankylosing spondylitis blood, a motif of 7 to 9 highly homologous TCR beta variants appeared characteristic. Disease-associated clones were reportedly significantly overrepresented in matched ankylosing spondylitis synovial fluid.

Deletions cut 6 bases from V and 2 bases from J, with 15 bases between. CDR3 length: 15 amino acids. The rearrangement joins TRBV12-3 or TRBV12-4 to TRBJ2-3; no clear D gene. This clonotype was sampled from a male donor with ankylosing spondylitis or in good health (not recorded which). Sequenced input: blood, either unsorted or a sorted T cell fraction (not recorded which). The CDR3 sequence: CASRKLESNTDTQYF. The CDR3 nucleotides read TGTGCCAGCAGGAAACTGGAGTCCAACACAGATACGCAGTATTTT.